Listed below are T cell receptor beta chains from one sample, sequenced in a study of tissue T cells after allogeneic stem cell transplantation. Sequenced by immunoSEQ multiplex PCR; TCRdb stores in-frame clones only, minus some. The sample carries 26,000 or so clones, 75% to 95% recorded once. This sample comprised blood, obtained before transplantation. These receptors came from a male donor at least 60 years old who later had graft-versus-host disease after an allogeneic stem cell transplant. The CDR3 runs from the conserved cysteine through the conserved F or W. D genes are given only for firm matches. Size is stated for part of the rows, as once, few or many counts, or as a class when the clone is expanded.

CDR3 length,J gene,D gene,V gene,clone size,CDR3 DNA,CDR3 protein
15,TRBJ1-6,NA,TRBV5-5,once,TGTGCCAGCAGCTTGGCGGGTTCCCCCAATTCACCCCTCCACTTT,CASSLAGSPNSPLHF
18,TRBJ2-4,NA,TRBV7-9,once,TGTGCCAGCAGCTCAAAGAGCGGACAGATTGTAGCCAAAAACATTCAGTACTTC,CASSSKSGQIVAKNIQYF
14,TRBJ1-2,TRBD1,TRBV28,once,TGTGCCAGCAGTTTGGCAGGGGGCCTTTATGGCTACACCTTC,CASSLAGGLYGYTF
14,TRBJ1-4,NA,TRBV18,NA,TGTGCCAGCTCAAGGGAGACAGATGCTGAAAAACTGTTTTTT,CASSRETDAEKLFF
13,TRBJ2-1,NA,TRBV7-3,once,TGTGCCAGCAGCGTGGGGCGGGACAATGAGCAGTTCTTC,CASSVGRDNEQFF
15,TRBJ2-1,NA,TRBV7-6,NA,TGTGCCAGCAGCGCACGACAGAGAACGAACAATGAGCAGTTCTTC,CASSARQRTNNEQFF
15,TRBJ2-7,TRBD1,TRBV10-3,NA,TGTGCCATCAGTGAGACGACAGGGGGCGGAGGCGAGCAGTACTTC,CAISETTGGGGEQYF
13,TRBJ2-7,TRBD1,TRBV29-1,NA,TGCAGCGTAACAAGACAGGGGCCCTACGAGCAGTACTTC,CSVTRQGPYEQYF
13,TRBJ1-1,NA,TRBV6-6,NA,TGTGCAGCCGCGGGGGGGCCTGGCACTGAAGCTTTCTTT,CAAAGGPGTEAFF
15,TRBJ2-2,TRBD2,TRBV7-8,NA,TGTGCCAGCAGCAGAGTACGGGGGAGGGACGGGGAGCTGTTTTTT,CASSRVRGRDGELFF
14,TRBJ2-5,NA,TRBV5-1,NA,TGCGCCAGCAGCCACGGGACTCCGCAAGAGACCCAGTACTTC,CASSHGTPQETQYF
17,TRBJ2-2,NA,TRBV5-6,NA,TGTGCCAGCAGCTTGTTAGCAGGGTTAGTCGGGACCGGGGAGCTGTTTTTT,CASSLLAGLVGTGELFF
11,TRBJ2-5,NA,TRBV5-1,NA,TGCGCCAGCACGGTCGAAGAGACCCAGTACTTC,CASTVEETQYF
17,TRBJ1-2,NA,TRBV21-1,once,TGTGCCAGCAGCAAATGGGAGCGGGACAGGGTGATAGATGGCTACACCTTC,CASSKWERDRVIDGYTF
13,TRBJ1-2,NA,TRBV2,NA,TGTGCCAGCAGTGTACAGGGCTACTATGGCTACACCTTC,CASSVQGYYGYTF
15,TRBJ1-2,NA,TRBV11-2,NA,TGTGCCAGCAGCTTAAGCACGGCCGATTATGGTGGCTACACCTTC,CASSLSTADYGGYTF
13,TRBJ2-5,NA,TRBV5-4,NA,TGTGCCAGCAGGCAGGAGGTACAAGAGACCCAGTACTTC,CASRQEVQETQYF
17,TRBJ2-7,NA,TRBV21-1,NA,TGTGCCAGCAGCAAAGGCGTCGGGACAGGGAGATCCTACGAGCAGTACTTC,CASSKGVGTGRSYEQYF
13,TRBJ1-2,NA,TRBV2,NA,TGTGCCAGCAGTGGGGGTGGGGTTCCTGGCTACACCTTC,CASSGGGVPGYTF
17,TRBJ2-1,TRBD2,TRBV3-1/TRBV3-2,NA,TGTGCCAGCAGCCCGGGCACGGGACTAGCGAGAAACAATGAGCAGTTCTTC,CASSPGTGLARNNEQFF
15,TRBJ2-5,NA,TRBV5-1,NA,TGCGCCAGCAGCTTGGCCGTTGGGTACCAAGAGACCCAGTACTTC,CASSLAVGYQETQYF
13,TRBJ2-1,NA,TRBV30,once,TGTGCCTGGAGTAAGGACAGATACAATGAGCAGTTCTTC,CAWSKDRYNEQFF
16,TRBJ2-3,NA,TRBV4-2,NA,TGTGCCAGCAGCCAAGGCTCTGGGGCTGGCACAGATACGCAGTATTTT,CASSQGSGAGTDTQYF
13,TRBJ2-1,NA,TRBV5-4,NA,TGTGCCAGCCTCCGGCAGGCGAGTAATGAGCAGTTCTTC,CASLRQASNEQFF
13,TRBJ2-1,NA,TRBV6-5,NA,TGTGCCAGCAGTCACTCTCTAAGCAATGAGCAGTTCTTC,CASSHSLSNEQFF
13,TRBJ2-1,NA,TRBV9,once,TGTGCCAGCAGCGTAGTGGGAAGAGGTGAGCAGTTCTTC,CASSVVGRGEQFF
15,TRBJ2-1,TRBD1,TRBV3-1/TRBV3-2,NA,TGTGCCAGCAGCCAACTGGGACAGGGGAACAATGAGCAGTTCTTC,CASSQLGQGNNEQFF
14,TRBJ2-1,NA,TRBV7-9,NA,TGTGCCAGCAGCTTAACGGCGGCAAACAATGAGCAGTTCTTC,CASSLTAANNEQFF
15,TRBJ2-7,TRBD1,TRBV10-3,NA,TGTGCCATCAGTGAGCCGCGACAGGGGTCCTACGAGCAGTACTTC,CAISEPRQGSYEQYF
15,TRBJ2-7,NA,TRBV28,NA,TGTGCCAGCAGTTTCTTGTTAGTCGGCTCTTACGAGCAGTACTTC,CASSFLLVGSYEQYF
14,TRBJ2-5,NA,TRBV5-4,NA,TGTGCCAGCAGCTTGTGGTCAGAGCAAGAGACCCAGTACTTC,CASSLWSEQETQYF
11,TRBJ2-1,NA,TRBV5-8,NA,TGTGCCAGCAGCTTGGAAGTAGAGCAGTTCTTC,CASSLEVEQFF
15,TRBJ1-4,NA,TRBV18,NA,TGTGCCAGCTCACCCAGGGATCGGAGTAATGAAAAACTGTTTTTT,CASSPRDRSNEKLFF
17,TRBJ1-4,NA,TRBV11-2,once,TGTGCCAGCAGCTTAGCCCCGGCCCCGCAAGTGGGTGAAAAACTGTTTTTT,CASSLAPAPQVGEKLFF
14,TRBJ1-1,NA,TRBV15,NA,TGTGCCACCAGCAGAGGCAGGCAGGGCACTGAAGCTTTCTTT,CATSRGRQGTEAFF
13,TRBJ2-7,NA,TRBV10-3,NA,TGTGCCATCAGCCAGGGGGGAACCTACGAGCAGTACTTC,CAISQGGTYEQYF
15,TRBJ1-2,TRBD1,TRBV6-5,NA,TGTGCCAGCAGAGGATCGGGACAGGGTAACTATGGCTACACCTTC,CASRGSGQGNYGYTF
17,TRBJ2-2,NA,TRBV18,NA,TGTGCCAGCTCACCCTATCAAAGGGCGAGCGGAACCGGGGAGCTGTTTTTT,CASSPYQRASGTGELFF
12,TRBJ1-2,NA,TRBV3-1/TRBV3-2,once,TGTGCCAGCAGCCCCAGTAACTATGGCTACACCTTC,CASSPSNYGYTF
15,TRBJ2-1,TRBD2,TRBV7-2,NA,TGTGCCAGCAGCTTATACGGGGGGGCCGGAAATGAGCAGTTCTTC,CASSLYGGAGNEQFF
11,TRBJ1-1,NA,TRBV12-5,NA,TGTGCTAGTGGAATAGGGAATGAAGCTTTCTTT,CASGIGNEAFF